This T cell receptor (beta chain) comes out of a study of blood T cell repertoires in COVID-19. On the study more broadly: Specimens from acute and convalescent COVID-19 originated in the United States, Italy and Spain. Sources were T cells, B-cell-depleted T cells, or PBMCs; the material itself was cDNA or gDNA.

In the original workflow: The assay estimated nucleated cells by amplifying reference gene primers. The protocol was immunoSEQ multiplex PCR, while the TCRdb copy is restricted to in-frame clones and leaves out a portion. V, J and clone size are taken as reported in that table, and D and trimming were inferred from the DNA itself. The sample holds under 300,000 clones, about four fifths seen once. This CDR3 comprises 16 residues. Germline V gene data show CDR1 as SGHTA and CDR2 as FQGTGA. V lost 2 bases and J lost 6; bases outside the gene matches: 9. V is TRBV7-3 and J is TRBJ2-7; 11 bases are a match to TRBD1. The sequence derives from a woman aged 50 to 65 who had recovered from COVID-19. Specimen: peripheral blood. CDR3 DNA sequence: TGTGCCAGCAGCTTAGGGGACAGGGGGATGGGCAGCGAGCAGTACTTC. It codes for CASSLGDRGMGSEQYF.